This T cell receptor (beta chain) derives from a study of beta chain features in type 1 diabetes (dated by TCRdb to the late 2010s). Study-level background: Mean age, gender distribution, total cell number and subset yield did not differ between patients and healthy donors. A total of about 100 million sorted cells were examined across all samples, and RNA yield correlated strongly with the number of cells per subset. In the study, recently diagnosed type 1 diabetes patients and matched healthy donors were compared on the TCRB repertoires of their sorted circulating CD4+ T cell subsets. Whereas all 30 or so donors provided naive and central memory subsets, regulatory and stem cell-like memory subsets were isolated from just 8 patients and about 8 healthy donors. General findings and caveats noted by the study authors: Shorter templates might be favored by PCR, yet because patient and control samples were amplified and corrected together, any such skew would affect both groups equally. A moderate but significant shortening of TCRB CDR3 length was observed in type 1 diabetes patients in all four CD4+ subsets. Because cDNA was sequenced instead of genomic DNA, activated cells with high expression could be over-represented, although the groups did not differ in activation or CD3 levels. Fewer insertions and more nucleotide deletions at VDJ recombination sites were observed in patients with type 1 diabetes, implying thymic rearrangement abnormalities. Naive, central memory and regulatory TCRB repertoires appeared to be more similar among patients than among healthy donors. Because the HLA sub-analyses included only small numbers of individuals, any influence of HLA type on TCRB rearrangement was left unresolved.

This clone showed up just a few times. This receptor's antigen is unknown. One base away there is no much larger clone; base qualities are not given. All of the isolated RNA was reverse transcribed with the High Capacity cDNA Reverse Transcription Kit, so expressed TCRB transcripts were sequenced. Naive, central memory and regulatory T cell samples underwent deep immunoSEQ sequencing, averaging roughly 3.5 million total reads per sample. After sorted cells were lysed in RLT buffer, RNA was extracted with DNase-treated RNeasy Micro or Mini kits, with the choice depending on cell number. Each cell subset was processed on its own to prevent cross-contamination, while patient and healthy donor samples were processed together. The immunoSEQ multiplex PCR was used to amplify TCRB sequences from cDNA, generating 87-bp fragments that spanned the CDR3 region. Amplicons were sequenced on the Illumina HiSeq platform. In the original analysis: Synthetic template baselines were used to correct PCR bias computationally, reads within Hamming distance 2 were collapsed, and singletons that could not be merged were discarded. Reads were aligned against IMGT to assign V, D and J genes, CDR3 length and insertions or deletions at six rearrangement sites. Within each subset, clonotype counts were normalized to the number of sorted cells before true diversity and Gini coefficients were calculated with the tcR R package. Repertoire sharing was quantified using the overlap coefficient calculated on TCRB nucleotide sequences. Entries here come from immuneACCESS through TCRdb and include only in-frame sequences with V and J called. Some clones fail to appear in such tables; in the studies checked, an unresolved V gene covers under half of the shortfall, and the cause of the remainder is unknown. From that table come the V and J calls and clone size; the DNA was used to work out D and trimming. For this sample the table gives fewer than 55,000 clones, of which less than 55% were detected only once. The ten biggest clones cover less than 1.5% of the sample.

Relative to germline, V is 5 bases shorter and J is 1 base shorter, with 12 bases between their ends. The CDR3 contains 15 residues, cysteine and phenylalanine counted. CDR3 DNA is the only sequence kept; it has 45 bases, read in frame from the first base. In the germline V gene, CDR1 corresponds to MNHNS and CDR2 to SASEGT. From each donor, a single peripheral blood sample of approximately 120 mL on average was drawn into heparinised tubes. A BD FACSAria II was used to sort naive, central memory, regulatory and stem cell-like memory CD4+ T cells with a panel that included CD45RO, CCR7, CD25, CD127, CD95 and CD27. A purity above 95% was achieved for all sorted populations. Right away, PBMCs were isolated by Lymphoprep density gradient centrifugation and were stained directly, with no culture step. Samples were stained and sorted in pairs, with one healthy donor and one patient per experiment, so that batch effects were minimized.

Sequenced: Tregs from blood. In the paper's terms, the cell subset or site label means: regulatory CD4+ T cells. This clonotype was sampled from a man aged 25-45 years with type 1 diabetes. This sequence uses TRBV6-1 and TRBJ1-5; a weak D assignment points to TRBD1 (5 bases agree). The CDR3 amino acid sequence is: CASSSRRGSNQPQHF. Read as DNA, the sequence is TGTGCCAGCAGTTCTCGTAGGGGAAGCAATCAGCCCCAGCATTTT.